A single sample is the source of the 21 T cell receptor beta chains below, sequenced in a study of T cells after yellow fever vaccination. TCRdb reanalysed the 5' RACE reads using MiXCR and keeps one entry per CDR3 protein. The sample lists about 130,000 distinct CDR3 sequences, roughly 6.7% occurring once. The sequences come from CD4+ T cells sorted from PBMCs, collected 10 days after the first yellow fever vaccination. These receptors were taken from a man aged 18-30 years who received the YFV17D yellow fever vaccine.

This clonotype was seen repeatedly, ten times or more. This chain links TRBV3-1 with TRBJ2-1; D possibly corresponds to TRBD1 (6 bases). This CDR3 is 13 amino acids long. Germline V gene data show CDR1 as LGHDT and CDR2 as YNNKEL (reference sequence). V lost 2 bases and J 10 bases, leaving 12 bases between the germline ends. CDR3 in amino acids: CASSQYTGTEQFF. DNA for the CDR3: TGTGCCAGCAGCCAATATACCGGGACAGAGCAGTTCTTC.

This clonotype has ten or more counts. The CDR3 nucleotides are TGTGCCAGCAGCGGGCGGGCCGGGACAGGTAGCCATGAGCAGTTCTTC. Protein: CASSGRAGTGSHEQFF. This chain joins TRBV7-2 and TRBJ2-1; 8 bases match TRBD1. This CDR3 is built from 16 residues. Germline V gene data show CDR1 as SGHTA and CDR2 as FQGNSA. Losses at the gene ends were 5 bases for V and 8 bases for J; bases not matched to a gene: 14.

At least ten counts were recorded for this clonotype. V and J are TRBV5-1 and TRBJ2-3, with D possibly TRBD1 on 5 matching bases. Trimming removed 2 bases from V and 2 bases from J, with 9 bases in between. The length of the CDR3 is 14 residues. CDR1 is SGHRS, CDR2 YFSETQ, per germline. CDR3 amino acids: CASSLDSVTDTQYF. The DNA of the CDR3 is TGCGCCAGCAGCTTAGACAGCGTCACAGATACGCAGTATTTT.

This clonotype was counted at least ten times. V and J are TRBV10-2 and TRBJ1-1; D is uncertain. Germline assignment: CDR1 WSHSY and CDR2 SAAADI. This CDR3 has 13 residues. The ends were cut back, 6 bases at V and 4 bases at J, with 12 bases in the middle. In DNA, the CDR3 is TGCGCCAGCAGCGGCACAGTAGGCACTGAAGCTTTCTTT. Its protein product is CASSGTVGTEAFF.

This clonotype appeared a few times. The chain is built from TRBV10-3 and TRBJ2-2; TRBD1 might be the D (6 bases). This CDR3 has 14 residues. Germline V gives CDR1 ENHRY, CDR2 SYGVKD. V lost 6 bases, J lost 7 bases, and 15 bases lay in between. CDR3 residues: CAISPTTGIGELFF. The DNA for the CDR3 is TGTGCCATCAGCCCGACCACAGGGATCGGGGAGCTGTTTTTT.

This clonotype was recorded at least ten times. The CDR3 DNA follows: TGTGCCAGCAGCCCCCAGTACAATGAGCAGTTCTTC. It encodes CASSPQYNEQFF. The chain combines TRBV14 with TRBJ2-1; D is undetermined. CDR1 SGHDN and CDR2 FVKESK come from the germline V gene. Trimming pared 4 bases from V and 4 bases from J, leaving 5 bases between. The CDR3 is 12 amino acids.

This clonotype came up many times. This chain connects TRBV11-2 to TRBJ1-1; D unclear. Trimming pared 5 bases from V and 2 bases from J, leaving 9 bases between. From germline, CDR1 is SGHAT and CDR2 FQNNGV. This CDR3 comprises 13 residues. CDR3 loop: CASSKWDNTEAFF. DNA of the CDR3: TGTGCCAGCAGCAAGTGGGATAACACTGAAGCTTTCTTT.

At least ten counts were recorded for this clonotype. The chain employs TRBV10-2 and TRBJ2-2; no definite D call. CDR1 WSHSY and CDR2 SAAADI come from the germline V gene. The CDR3 runs to 13 residues. V lost 9 bases to trimming and J lost 1 base, with 9 bases between them. The CDR3 loop is CASNDGNTGELFF. The CDR3 DNA reads as TGCGCCAGTAACGACGGGAACACCGGGGAGCTGTTTTTT.

This sequence joins TRBV4-2 and TRBJ1-4, with unresolved D. Germline V gene sequence: CDR1 LGHNA, CDR2 YNFKEQ. Between the trimmed V and J ends, which lost 1 base and 6 bases, there was a span of 9 bases. The CDR3 loop spans 14 amino acids. The CDR3 DNA is TGTGCCAGCAGCCAAGGGCTTTTGGATGAAAAACTGTTTTTT. Translating gives CASSQGLLDEKLFF.

This clonotype was counted at least ten times. The chain employs TRBV7-2 and TRBJ2-7, with 10 positions matching TRBD1. This CDR3 contains 14 residues. The V gene end was trimmed by 5 bases and the J gene end by 5 bases; junction bases not matched to a gene: 6. In germline, CDR1 is SGHTA, CDR2 FQGNSA. Written as DNA, the CDR3 is TGTGCCAGCAGCGGCCGGGACAGGGGAAACGAGCAGTACTTC. It translates to CASSGRDRGNEQYF.

This chain links TRBV11-2 with TRBJ2-3; D not resolved. Trimming pared 2 bases from V and 6 bases from J, leaving 12 bases between. Germline CDR1 SGHAT, CDR2 FQNNGV. The CDR3 sequence is 14 residues long. This chain's CDR3 is CASSLYRAKDTQYF. The CDR3 DNA reads as TGTGCCAGCAGCTTATATAGGGCGAAGGATACGCAGTATTTT. The whole variable domain, filled in from reference TRBV11-2 and TRBJ2-3, reads EAGVAQSPRYKIIEKRQSVAFWCNPISGHATLYWYQQILGQGPKLLIQFQNNGVVDDSQLPKDRFSAERLKGVDSTLKIQPAKLEDSAVYLCASSLYRAKDTQYFGPGTRLTVL.

This clonotype was counted many times. The rearrangement uses TRBV10-3 and TRBJ2-3; TRBD1 might be the D (6 bases). The ends were cut back, 4 bases at V and 4 bases at J, with 12 bases in the middle. CDR1 and CDR2 from the germline V gene are ENHRY and SYGVKD. The CDR3 sequence is 14 residues long. The CDR3 DNA sequence: TGTGCCATCAGTGCACAGGGAAGCGCAGATACGCAGTATTTT. Translated, it gives CAISAQGSADTQYF.

V and J are TRBV20-1 and TRBJ2-5, with TRBD1 matching over 9 bases. V lost 5 bases, J lost 7 bases, and 11 bases stayed unmatched. Germline CDR1 and CDR2: DFQATT and SNEGSKA (reference sequence). The CDR3 runs to 14 residues. The CDR3 sequence: CSAGGRQGVGTQYF. DNA of the CDR3: TGCAGTGCTGGGGGCCGACAGGGGGTAGGGACCCAGTACTTC.

In the case of this clonotype: Mismatch with germline at one junction end may stem from a read error. This sequence joins TRBV5-6 and TRBJ1-2, with no clear D. The CDR3 runs to 14 residues. Germline values: CDR1 SGHDT, CDR2 YYEEEE. The CDR3 region is CASTLGPANYGYTF. Written as DNA, the CDR3 is TGTGCCAGCACCTTGGGTCCTGCTAACTATGGCTACACCTTC.

This clonotype was counted many times. The genes are TRBV14 and TRBJ2-2; the D gene is possibly TRBD1 (8 bases). Germline assignment: CDR1 SGHDN and CDR2 FVKESK. Trimming took off 8 bases at V and 0 bases at J, with 16 bases between the two ends. The CDR3 runs 16 residues. Here the CDR3 DNA reads TGTGCCAGCCAGCGGGAACAGGGGGCGAACACCGGGGAGCTGTTTTTT. Its translation is CASQREQGANTGELFF.

This clonotype was observed at least ten times. The rearrangement links TRBV5-1 to TRBJ2-7; TRBD1 agrees at 7 bases. Trimming took 4 bases from V and 3 from J; bases not matched to a gene: 7. Germline V gene sequence: CDR1 SGHRS, CDR2 YFSETQ. This CDR3 comprises 14 residues. CDR3 loop: CASSQTGLNYEQYF. The CDR3 nucleotides are TGCGCCAGCAGCCAGACAGGGTTAAACTACGAGCAGTACTTC.

The chain has TRBV9 and TRBJ2-3; 8 nucleotides agree with TRBD2. Germline V gene sequence: CDR1 SGDLS, CDR2 YYNGEE. J was trimmed by 6 bases and V by 3 bases; bases with no gene match: 9. The CDR3 length is 15 residues. This CDR3 reads CASSASGGRVDTQYF. The CDR3 coding sequence is TGTGCCAGCAGCGCGAGCGGGGGCCGTGTGGATACGCAGTATTTT.

This clonotype was recorded at least ten times. The V gene is TRBV7-2, the J gene TRBJ2-1; 11 bases agree with TRBD2. Per the germline V gene, CDR1 is SGHTA and CDR2 is FQGNSA. There are 17 residues in the CDR3. The trim removed 5 bases at V and 0 bases at J, leaving 6 bases unmatched. The CDR3 region is CASSGRLAGPSYNEQFF. The CDR3 region has the DNA TGTGCCAGCAGCGGCAGACTAGCGGGACCCTCCTACAATGAGCAGTTCTTC.

At least ten counts were recorded for this clonotype. The chain joins TRBV28 to TRBJ2-7, with D perhaps TRBD2 (5 bases). Trimming removed 7 bases at V and 0 bases at J, with 16 bases between. Germline V CDR1 and CDR2: MDHEN, SYDVKM. The CDR3 runs 15 residues. The CDR3, as DNA: TGTGCCAGCACAGCGGCAGCAGCCCCCTCCTACGAGCAGTACGTC. Translation gives CASTAAAAPSYEQYV.

This clonotype was seen at least ten times. The gene calls are TRBV7-2 and TRBJ2-5; D call uncertain. V lost 0 bases and J 7 bases, leaving 12 bases between the germline ends. The CDR3 runs to 14 residues. Germline CDR1 SGHTA, CDR2 FQGNSA. The DNA for the CDR3 is TGTGCCAGCAGCTTAGCCCCTCCTTCTAGGACCCAGTACTTC. It yields the protein CASSLAPPSRTQYF.

This clonotype was seen a handful of times. This chain links TRBV5-4 with TRBJ2-3; perhaps TRBD1 as D (6 bases). Germline V gene sequence: CDR1 SGHNT, CDR2 YYREEE (reference sequence). Between the trimmed V and J ends, which lost 9 bases and 7 bases, there was a span of 9 bases. The CDR3 sequence is 10 residues long. The CDR3 loop reads CATGAYTQYF. The CDR3 DNA reads TGTGCCACAGGGGCGTATACGCAGTATTTT.